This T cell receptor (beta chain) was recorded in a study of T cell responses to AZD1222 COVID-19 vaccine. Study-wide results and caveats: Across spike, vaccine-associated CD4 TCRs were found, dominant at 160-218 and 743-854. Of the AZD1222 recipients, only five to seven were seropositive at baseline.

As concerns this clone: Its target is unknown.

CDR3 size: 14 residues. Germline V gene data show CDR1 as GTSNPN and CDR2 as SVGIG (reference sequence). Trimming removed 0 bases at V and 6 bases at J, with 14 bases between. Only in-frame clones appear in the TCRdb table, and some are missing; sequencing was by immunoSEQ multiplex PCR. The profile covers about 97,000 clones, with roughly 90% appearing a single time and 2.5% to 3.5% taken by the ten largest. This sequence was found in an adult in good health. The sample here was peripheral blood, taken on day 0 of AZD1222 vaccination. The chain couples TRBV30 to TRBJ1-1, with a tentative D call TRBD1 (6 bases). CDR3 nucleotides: TGTGCCTGGAGTGTACCCAGGGGTTTGTCTGAAGCTTTCTTT. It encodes CAWSVPRGLSEAFF.